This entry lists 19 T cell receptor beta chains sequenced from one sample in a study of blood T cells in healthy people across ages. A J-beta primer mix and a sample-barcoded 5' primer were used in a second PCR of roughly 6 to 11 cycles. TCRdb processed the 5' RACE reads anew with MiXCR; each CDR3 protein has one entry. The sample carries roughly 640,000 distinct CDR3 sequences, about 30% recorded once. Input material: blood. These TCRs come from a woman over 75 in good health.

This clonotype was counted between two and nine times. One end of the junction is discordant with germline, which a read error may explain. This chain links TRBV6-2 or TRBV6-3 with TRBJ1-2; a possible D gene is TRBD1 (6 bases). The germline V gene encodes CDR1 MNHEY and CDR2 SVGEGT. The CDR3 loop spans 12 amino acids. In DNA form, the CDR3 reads TGTGCCAGCAAAGCCTACGCCGGGGGCTCCACCTTC. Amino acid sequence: CASKAYAGGSTF.

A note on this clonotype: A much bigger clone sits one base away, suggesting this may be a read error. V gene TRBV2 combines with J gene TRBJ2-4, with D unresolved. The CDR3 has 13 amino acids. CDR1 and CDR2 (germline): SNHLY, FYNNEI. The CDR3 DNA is TGTGCCGGCAGTGAAGAGGTCAGAAACATTCAGTACTTC. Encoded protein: CAGSEEVRNIQYF. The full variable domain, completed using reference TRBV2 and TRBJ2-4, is EPEVTQTPSHQVTQMGQEVILRCVPISNHLYFYWYRQILGQKVEFLVSFYNNEISEKSEIFDDQFSVERPDGSNFTLKIRSTKLEDSAMYFCAGSEEVRNIQYFGAGTRLSVL.

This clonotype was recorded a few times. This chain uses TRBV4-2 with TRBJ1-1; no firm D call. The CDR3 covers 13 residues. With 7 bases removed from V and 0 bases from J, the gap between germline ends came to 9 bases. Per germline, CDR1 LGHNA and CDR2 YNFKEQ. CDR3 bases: TGTGCCAGCACCGCTGCCTTGAACACTGAAGCTTTCTTT. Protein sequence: CASTAALNTEAFF.

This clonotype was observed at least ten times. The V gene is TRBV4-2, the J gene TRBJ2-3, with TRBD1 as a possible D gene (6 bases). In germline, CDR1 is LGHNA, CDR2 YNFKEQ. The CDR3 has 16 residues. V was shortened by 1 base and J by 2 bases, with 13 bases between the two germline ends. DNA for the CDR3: TGTGCCAGCAGCCAAGGGACAGACTTACCCACAGATACGCAGTATTTT. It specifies CASSQGTDLPTDTQYF.

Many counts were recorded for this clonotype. DNA for the CDR3: TGCGCCAGCAGCCCTCTGCCGGGCGGGGCGACCATCTACGAGCAGTACTTC. This sequence encodes CASSPLPGGATIYEQYF. This chain joins TRBV5-1 and TRBJ2-7, with D possibly TRBD2 on 6 matching bases. Trimming removed 4 bases at V and 3 bases at J, with 23 bases between. Germline-derived CDR1 and CDR2 are SGHRS and YFSETQ. The CDR3 length is 17 residues.

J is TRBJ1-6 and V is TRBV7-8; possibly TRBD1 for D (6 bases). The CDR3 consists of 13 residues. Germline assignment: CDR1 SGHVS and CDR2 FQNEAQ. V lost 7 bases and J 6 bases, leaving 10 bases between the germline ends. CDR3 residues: CASKAGANSPLHF. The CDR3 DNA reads TGTGCCAGCAAGGCGGGGGCTAATTCACCCCTCCACTTT. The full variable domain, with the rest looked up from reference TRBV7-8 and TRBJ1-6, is GAGVSQSPRYKVAKRGQDVALRCDPISGHVSLFWYQQALGQGPEFLTYFQNEAQLDKSGLPSDRFFAERPEGSVSTLKIQRTQQEDSAVYLCASKAGANSPLHFGNGTRLTVT.

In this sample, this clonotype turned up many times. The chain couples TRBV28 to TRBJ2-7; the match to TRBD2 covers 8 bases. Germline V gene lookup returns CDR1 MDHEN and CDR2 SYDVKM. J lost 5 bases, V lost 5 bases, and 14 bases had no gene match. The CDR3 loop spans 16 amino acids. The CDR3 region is CASSPPGGAPGDEQYF. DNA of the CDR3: TGTGCCAGCAGTCCCCCGGGAGGGGCCCCAGGGGACGAGCAGTACTTC.

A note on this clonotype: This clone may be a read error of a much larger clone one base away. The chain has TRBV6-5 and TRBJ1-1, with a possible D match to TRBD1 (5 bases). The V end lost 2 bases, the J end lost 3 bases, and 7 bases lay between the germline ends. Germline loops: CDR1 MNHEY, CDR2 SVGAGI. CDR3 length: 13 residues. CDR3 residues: CASSYGADTEAFF. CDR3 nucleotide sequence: TGTGCCAGCAGTTACGGGGCGGACACTGAAGCTTTCTTT.

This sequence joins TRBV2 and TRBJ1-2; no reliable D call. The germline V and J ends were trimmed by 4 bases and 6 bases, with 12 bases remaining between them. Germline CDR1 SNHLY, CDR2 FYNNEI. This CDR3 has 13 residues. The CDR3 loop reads CASSGRGRNGYTF. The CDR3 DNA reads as TGTGCCAGCAGTGGACGAGGCCGGAATGGCTACACCTTC.

CDR3 in DNA: TGCAGTGCTAGAACTCATTTGCTGGAGACCCAGTACTTC. It translates to CSARTHLLETQYF. The V call is TRBV20-1, the J call TRBJ2-7; no firm D call. The DNA matches TRBJ2-5 better at its end, which makes the J call doubtful. Germline values: CDR1 DFQATT, CDR2 SNEGSKA (reference sequence). This CDR3 is 13 amino acids long.

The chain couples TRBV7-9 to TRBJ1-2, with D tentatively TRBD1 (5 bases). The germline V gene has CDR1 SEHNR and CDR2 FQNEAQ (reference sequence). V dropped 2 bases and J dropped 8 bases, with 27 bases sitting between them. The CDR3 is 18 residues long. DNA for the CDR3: TGTGCCAGCAGCTTACGCGGGGGGACCACCAAGGAATCAGGAGGCTACACCTTC. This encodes CASSLRGGTTKESGGYTF.

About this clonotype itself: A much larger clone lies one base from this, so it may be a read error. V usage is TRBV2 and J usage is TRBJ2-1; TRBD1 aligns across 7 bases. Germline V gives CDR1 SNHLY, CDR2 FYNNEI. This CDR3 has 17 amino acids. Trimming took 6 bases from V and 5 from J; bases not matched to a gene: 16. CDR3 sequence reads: CASSVIGTALPDNEQFF. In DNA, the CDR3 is TGTGCCAGCAGCGTTATTGGGACAGCCCTTCCCGACAATGAGCAGTTCTTC.

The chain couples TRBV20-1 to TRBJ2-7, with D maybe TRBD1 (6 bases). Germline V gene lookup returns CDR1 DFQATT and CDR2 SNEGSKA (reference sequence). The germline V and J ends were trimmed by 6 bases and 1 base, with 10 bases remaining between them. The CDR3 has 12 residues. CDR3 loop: CSAADRSYEQYF. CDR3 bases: TGCAGTGCCGCGGACAGATCCTACGAGCAGTACTTC.

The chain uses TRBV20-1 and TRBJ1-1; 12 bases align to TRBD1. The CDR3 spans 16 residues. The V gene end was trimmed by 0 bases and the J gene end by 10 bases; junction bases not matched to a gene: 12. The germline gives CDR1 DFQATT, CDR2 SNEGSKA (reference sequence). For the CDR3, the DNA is TGCAGTGCTAGAGATCCCCGGGGACAGGGGGCTGGGTTAGCTTTCTTT. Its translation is CSARDPRGQGAGLAFF.

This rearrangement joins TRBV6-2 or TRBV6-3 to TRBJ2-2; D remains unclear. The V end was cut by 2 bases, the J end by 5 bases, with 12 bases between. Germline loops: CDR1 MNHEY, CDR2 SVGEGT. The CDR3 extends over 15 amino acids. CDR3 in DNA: TGTGCCAGCAGTTACGTAGGGTTCGGAACCGGGGAGCTGTTTTTT. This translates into CASSYVGFGTGELFF.

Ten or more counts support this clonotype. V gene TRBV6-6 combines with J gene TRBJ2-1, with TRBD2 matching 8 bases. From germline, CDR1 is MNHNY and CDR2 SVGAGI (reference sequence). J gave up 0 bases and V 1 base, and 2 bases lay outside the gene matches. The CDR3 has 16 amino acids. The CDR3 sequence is CASSYFAGGSYNEQFF. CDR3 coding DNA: TGTGCCAGCAGTTACTTCGCGGGGGGCTCCTACAATGAGCAGTTCTTC.

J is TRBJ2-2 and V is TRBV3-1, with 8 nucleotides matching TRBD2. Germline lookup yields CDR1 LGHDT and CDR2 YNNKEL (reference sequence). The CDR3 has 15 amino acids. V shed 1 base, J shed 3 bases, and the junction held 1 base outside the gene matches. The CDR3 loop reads CASSQGGRYTGELFF. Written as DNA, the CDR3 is TGTGCCAGCAGCCAAGGCGGGAGGTACACCGGGGAGCTGTTTTTT.

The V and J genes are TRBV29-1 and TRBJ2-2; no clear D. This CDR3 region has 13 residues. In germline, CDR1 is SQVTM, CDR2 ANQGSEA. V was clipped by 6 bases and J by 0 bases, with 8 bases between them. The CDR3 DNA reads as TGCAGCGTATATCAGTCGAACACCGGGGAGCTGTTTTTT. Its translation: CSVYQSNTGELFF.

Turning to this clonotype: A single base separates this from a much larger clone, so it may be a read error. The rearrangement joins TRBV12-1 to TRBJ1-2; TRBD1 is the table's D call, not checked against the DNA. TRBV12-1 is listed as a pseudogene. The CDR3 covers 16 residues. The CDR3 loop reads CASSSERRRGAKGYTF. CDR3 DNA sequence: TGTGCCAGCAGCTCCGAGAGGCGACGGGGGGCAAAAGGCTACACCTTC.